The 12 T cell receptor beta chains below were found in one sample sequenced in a study of blood T cell repertoires in COVID-19. Sequenced by immunoSEQ multiplex PCR; TCRdb stores in-frame clones only, minus some. The sample includes 80,000 to 100,000 clones, more than 80% of them seen just once. Sequenced input: peripheral blood. These receptors were taken from a woman aged 70-85 years with acute or convalescent COVID-19.

The chain carries TRBV6-2 or TRBV6-3 and TRBJ2-7, with a tentative D call TRBD2 (5 bases). Trimming removed 5 bases from V and 7 bases from J, with 9 bases in between. The germline V gene has CDR1 MNHEY and CDR2 SVGEGT. The length of the CDR3 is 11 residues. The DNA for the CDR3 is TGTGCCAGCAGTCGGGGTGGAGAGCAGTACTTC. It translates to CASSRGGEQYF.

The V and J genes are TRBV18 and TRBJ1-1, with a tentative D call TRBD1 (6 bases). CDR3 size: 16 residues. The germline CDR1 and CDR2 sequences are KGHSH and LQKENI. Between the trimmed V and J ends, which lost 6 bases and 0 bases, there was a span of 17 bases. CDR3 sequence: CASSPLGQGMNTEAFF. The CDR3 DNA sequence: TGTGCCAGCTCCCCCTTAGGGCAGGGGATGAACACTGAAGCTTTCTTT.

This clone was seen only a few times. As DNA, the CDR3 is TGTGCCAGCAGCGTAGCGGGACTAGCGGGGGATGTTGAGCAGTTCTTC. Amino acids: CASSVAGLAGDVEQFF. This rearrangement joins TRBV9 to TRBJ2-1, with TRBD2 matching over 14 bases. Germline CDR1 is SGDLS and CDR2 is YYNGEE. V shed 0 bases, J shed 9 bases, and the junction held 5 bases outside the gene matches. CDR3 length: 16 residues.

The chain is built from TRBV19 and TRBJ1-5, with 7 positions matching TRBD1. Germline trimming cut 7 bases from V and 6 bases from J; bases unmatched to any gene: 15. The CDR3 sequence is 16 residues long. Germline V gives CDR1 LNHDA, CDR2 SQIVND (reference sequence). The CDR3 region has the DNA TGTGCCAGTAAGGGGGCAGGGACGGGAAGGCCTCAGCCCCAGCATTTT. As protein: CASKGAGTGRPQPQHF.

The chain has TRBV7-9 and TRBJ2-2; 7 positions match TRBD1. Per the germline V gene, CDR1 is SEHNR and CDR2 is FQNEAQ (reference sequence). The V and J ends lost 5 bases and 4 bases, in that order; junction bases with no gene match: 7. The CDR3 length is 15 residues. CDR3 in amino acids: CASSATGAGTGELFF. The CDR3 DNA is TGTGCCAGCAGCGCCACAGGGGCGGGCACCGGGGAGCTGTTTTTT.

The CDR3 DNA sequence: TGCGCCAGCAGCTTGGGAGGCGCCAGCAATCAGCCCCAGCATTTT. Residues: CASSLGGASNQPQHF. The chain couples TRBV5-1 to TRBJ1-5; no reliable D call. Germline CDR1 SGHRS, CDR2 YFSETQ. V was clipped by 0 bases and J by 1 base, with 8 bases between them. This CDR3 is built from 15 residues.

The chain carries TRBV7-2 and TRBJ2-2; 10 bases match TRBD2. Germline V lookup: CDR1 SGHTA, CDR2 FQGNSA. The J segment lost 0 bases and the V segment lost 4 bases, leaving 8 bases of the junction unmatched. This CDR3 contains 18 residues. The CDR3 bases are TGTGCCAGCAGCTCCAGAGGGACTAGCGTTGCGAACACCGGGGAGCTGTTTTTT. Its protein is CASSSRGTSVANTGELFF.

This chain uses TRBV15 with TRBJ2-3; 8 bases are a match to TRBD2. CDR3 size: 16 residues. Unmatched junction bases numbered 7, after V lost 0 bases and J lost 5 bases. Per the germline V gene, CDR1 is LNHNV and CDR2 is YYDKDF (reference sequence). CDR3 DNA: TGTGCCACCAGCAGAGAGAGGGCGGGAGGTTTAGATACGCAGTATTTT. This translates into CATSRERAGGLDTQYF. Full variable domain (rest looked up from reference TRBV15 and TRBJ2-3): DAMVIQNPRYQVTQFGKPVTLSCSQTLNHNVMYWYQQKSSQAPKLLFHYYDKDFNNEADTPDNFQSRRPNTSFCFLDIRSPGLGDTAMYLCATSRERAGGLDTQYFGPGTRLTVL.

The chain couples TRBV5-1 to TRBJ2-1, with TRBD2 matching over 12 bases. The CDR3 loop spans 14 amino acids. Per the germline V gene, CDR1 is SGHRS and CDR2 is YFSETQ. Trimming removed 0 bases from V and 9 bases from J; junction bases left unmatched: 1. CDR3: CASSLVLAGGEQFF. Written as DNA, the CDR3 is TGCGCCAGCAGCTTGGTACTAGCGGGAGGTGAGCAGTTCTTC.

CDR3 nucleotides: TGTGCCAGCAGTGGCAGGGGACAGGGCTACGAGCAGTACTTC. Translating gives CASSGRGQGYEQYF. The rearrangement links TRBV2 to TRBJ2-7, with 9 bases that match TRBD1. Germline CDR1 and CDR2: SNHLY and FYNNEI. Losses at the gene ends were 4 bases for V and 3 bases for J; bases not matched to a gene: 4. CDR3 length: 14 residues.

There are a few counts of this clone. CDR3 in amino acids: CASSSGASEQYF. DNA of the CDR3: TGTGCCAGCAGCTCAGGGGCTTCCGAGCAGTACTTC. V gene TRBV5-5 combines with J gene TRBJ2-7; D may be TRBD1 (6 bases). V dropped 3 bases and J dropped 6 bases, with 10 bases sitting between them. This CDR3 is 12 amino acids long. Germline V gives CDR1 SGHKS, CDR2 YYEKEE (reference sequence).

V and J are TRBV19 and TRBJ1-5; TRBD1 aligns across 8 bases. Germline-derived CDR1 and CDR2 are LNHDA and SQIVND (reference sequence). V dropped 5 bases and J dropped 2; count of bases not matched to a gene: 5. The CDR3 spans 15 residues. The CDR3 region is CASSDRGLGNQPQHF. As DNA, the CDR3 is TGTGCCAGTAGTGACAGGGGTTTGGGCAATCAGCCCCAGCATTTT. The full variable domain, completed using reference TRBV19 and TRBJ1-5, is DGGITQSPKYLFRKEGQNVTLSCEQNLNHDAMYWYRQDPGQGLRLIYYSQIVNDFQKGDIAEGYSVSREKKESFPLTVTSAQKNPTAFYLCASSDRGLGNQPQHFGDGTRLSIL.